These 19 T cell receptor beta chains share one sample of origin, sequenced in a study of CD8 T cells in Susac syndrome. Reverse transcription of about 0.5 to 1 ug RNA used random hexamers. TCRdb fed the immunoSEQ multiplex PCR reads into MiXCR, producing one record per CDR3 protein. The table lists about 89,000 distinct CDR3 sequences, 90% to 95% of them singletons. The sample taken for sequencing was CD8+ T cells from PBMCs. These receptors were taken from a human donor in good health.

This clonotype was detected once. The V call is TRBV29-1, the J call TRBJ1-2; D possibly corresponds to TRBD1 (6 bases). Germline CDR1 reads SQVTM; CDR2 reads ANQGSEA. The CDR3 extends over 13 amino acids. Trimming left V 5 bases short and J 6 bases short, with 16 bases between. The CDR3: CSVRIGQLHGYTF. The CDR3 coding sequence is TGCAGCGTTCGGATAGGACAGCTTCATGGCTACACCTTC. The variable domain in full, completed from reference TRBV29-1 and TRBJ1-2, reads SAVISQKPSRDICQRGTSLTIQCQVDSQVTMMFWYRQQPGQSLTLIATANQGSEATYESGFVIDKFPISRPNLTFSTLTVSNMSPEDSSIYLCSVRIGQLHGYTFGSGTRLTVV.

J is TRBJ2-1 and V is TRBV29-1; the match to TRBD1 covers 7 bases. Germline trimming cut 8 bases from V and 8 bases from J; bases unmatched to any gene: 9. Germline-derived CDR1 and CDR2 are SQVTM and ANQGSEA. The CDR3 runs to 12 residues. The chain's CDR3 is CSHRGRFHEQFF. CDR3 bases: TGCAGCCACAGGGGCAGGTTCCATGAGCAGTTCTTC.

The chain has TRBV4-2 and TRBJ2-5; no definite D call. With 0 bases removed from V and 5 bases from J, the gap between germline ends came to 16 bases. Per the germline V gene, CDR1 is LGHNA and CDR2 is YNFKEQ. The CDR3 extends over 16 amino acids. DNA for the CDR3: TGTGCCAGCAGCCAAGATTTAGCCATAACATCGGAGACCCAGTACTTC. Translated, it gives CASSQDLAITSETQYF.

The chain combines TRBV3-1 with TRBJ2-1; D gene ambiguous. The CDR3 extends over 14 amino acids. Deletions cut 3 bases from V and 7 bases from J, with 13 bases between. The germline gives CDR1 LGHDT, CDR2 YNNKEL (reference sequence). The CDR3 region has the DNA TGTGCCAGCAGCCAGTTGGGTCTGAGGAATGAGCAGTTCTTC. Protein: CASSQLGLRNEQFF.

This clonotype was detected only once. V is TRBV25-1 and J is TRBJ1-5, with D perhaps matching TRBD1 (6 bases). V gave up 4 bases and J gave up 7 bases, with 11 bases separating them. The germline gives CDR1 MGHDK, CDR2 SYGVNS. CDR3 length: 13 amino acids. CDR3 sequence: CASSVGGWQPQHF. CDR3 in DNA: TGTGCCAGCAGTGTAGGGGGATGGCAGCCCCAGCATTTT. The variable domain in full, completed from reference TRBV25-1 and TRBJ1-5, reads EADIYQTPRYLVIGTGKKITLECSQTMGHDKMYWYQQDPGMELHLIHYSYGVNSTEKGDLSSESTVSRIRTEHFPLTLESARPSHTSQYLCASSVGGWQPQHFGDGTRLSIL.

The chain couples TRBV18 to TRBJ2-5; 7 bases line up with TRBD1. The J segment lost 1 base and the V segment lost 4 bases, leaving 6 bases of the junction unmatched. CDR1 and CDR2 from the germline V gene are KGHSH and LQKENI. CDR3 length equals 15 residues. In DNA form, the CDR3 reads TGTGCCAGCTCACTCAGCGACAGGGCCCAAGAGACCCAGTACTTC. Translated, it gives CASSLSDRAQETQYF. Full variable domain (rest looked up from reference TRBV18 and TRBJ2-5): NAGVMQNPRHLVRRRGQEARLRCSPMKGHSHVYWYRQLPEEGLKFMVYLQKENIIDESGMPKERFSAEFPKEGPSILRIQQVVRGDSAAYFCASSLSDRAQETQYFGPGTRLLVL.

The V gene is TRBV2, the J gene TRBJ2-1; TRBD2 matches 10 bases. Germline loops: CDR1 SNHLY, CDR2 FYNNEI. The CDR3 contains 15 residues. V was clipped by 6 bases and J by 0 bases; unmatched bases: 2. The CDR3 bases are TGTGCCAGCAGAGGACTAGCGGCCTCCTACAATGAGCAGTTCTTC. The encoded protein is CASRGLAASYNEQFF. Looking up the rest from reference TRBV2 and TRBJ2-1 gives the full variable domain: EPEVTQTPSHQVTQMGQEVILRCVPISNHLYFYWYRQILGQKVEFLVSFYNNEISEKSEIFDDQFSVERPDGSNFTLKIRSTKLEDSAMYFCASRGLAASYNEQFFGPGTRLTVL.

This clonotype appeared a single time. The DNA for the CDR3 is TGTGCCAGCAGTGAAAGCGGCTCGGGAAATGAGCAGTTCTTC. Residues: CASSESGSGNEQFF. The rearrangement links TRBV6-1 to TRBJ2-1; TRBD2 is a possible D gene (5 bases). V lost 2 bases and J 7 bases, leaving 12 bases between the germline ends. This CDR3 has 14 residues. Germline assignment: CDR1 MNHNS and CDR2 SASEGT.

This chain joins TRBV7-9 and TRBJ1-2, with 8 bases that match TRBD1. CDR1 is SEHNR, CDR2 FQNEAQ, per germline (reference sequence). The CDR3 is 14 residues long. After removal of 5 bases from V and 11 bases from J, the junction contained 13 bases not matched to a gene. This CDR3 reads CASSLRTGSVDYTF. The DNA for the CDR3 is TGTGCCAGCAGCCTCCGGACAGGGAGTGTTGATTACACCTTC.

Written as DNA, the CDR3 is TGTGCCAGCACCGACTTGAGGGTCTCCTACGAGCAGTACTTC. It translates to CASTDLRVSYEQYF. V gene TRBV6-6 combines with J gene TRBJ2-7; perhaps TRBD2 as D (5 bases). Germline CDR1 reads MNHNY; CDR2 reads SVGAGI (reference sequence). The V end was cut by 7 bases, the J end by 0 bases, with 13 bases between. The CDR3 runs 14 residues.

The chain uses TRBV29-1 and TRBJ1-3; D not resolved. The germline V and J ends were trimmed by 5 bases and 0 bases, with 11 bases remaining between them. Per germline, CDR1 SQVTM and CDR2 ANQGSEA. CDR3 length: 14 amino acids. CDR3 in DNA: TGCAGCGTTCTCCTTCGGAGCTCTGGAAACACCATATATTTT. It translates to CSVLLRSSGNTIYF.

The gene calls are TRBV12-3 or TRBV12-4 and TRBJ1-2; 7 positions match TRBD1. With 6 bases clipped from V and 5 bases from J, the junction kept 9 bases outside the gene matches. The CDR3 totals 14 residues. The CDR3 coding sequence is TGTGCCAGCAGAGACCGGGACAGTCCATATGGCTACACCTTC. Its protein product is CASRDRDSPYGYTF.

This chain uses TRBV13 with TRBJ2-1; perhaps TRBD1 as D (6 bases). Germline V gene sequence: CDR1 PRHDT, CDR2 FYEKMQ (reference sequence). The CDR3 has 13 amino acids. Trimming cost V 3 bases and J 6 bases, with 9 bases left between them. CDR3 DNA sequence: TGTGCCAGCAGCTTTCTAGGGGGCAATGAGCAGTTCTTC. Protein sequence: CASSFLGGNEQFF.

The rearrangement links TRBV7-8 to TRBJ1-1; D is perhaps TRBD1 (6 bases). V gave up 8 bases and J gave up 6 bases, with 16 bases separating them. CDR3 length: 13 residues. Germline V lookup: CDR1 SGHVS, CDR2 FQNEAQ. The CDR3 is CASVAGAGAEAFF. In DNA, the CDR3 is TGTGCCAGCGTTGCAGGGGCGGGCGCTGAAGCTTTCTTT.

The V gene is TRBV9, the J gene TRBJ2-7; D not certain. Looked up from germline, CDR1 is SGDLS and CDR2 is YYNGEE. The CDR3 has 13 amino acids. Trimming stripped 3 bases from V and 1 base from J, with 8 bases between. CDR3 bases: TGTGCCAGCAGCGGGGGAATTTCCTACGAGCAGTACTTC. Amino acid sequence: CASSGGISYEQYF.

This chain joins TRBV29-1 and TRBJ1-1; tentative D call: TRBD1 (6 bases). Germline V gene data show CDR1 as SQVTM and CDR2 as ANQGSEA. The germline V and J ends were trimmed by 6 bases and 4 bases, with 12 bases remaining between them. The CDR3 spans 12 residues. CDR3 sequence (DNA): TGCAGCGTGAGTACAGGGCCCACTGAAGCTTTCTTT. It codes for CSVSTGPTEAFF.

The V and J genes are TRBV5-4 and TRBJ2-1, with 7 bases aligning to TRBD1. This CDR3 comprises 15 residues. Germline V gene lookup returns CDR1 SGHNT and CDR2 YYREEE (reference sequence). Unmatched junction bases numbered 9, after V lost 4 bases and J lost 5 bases. As DNA, the CDR3 is TGTGCCAGCAGCCCATGGACAGGATTGGACAATGAGCAGTTCTTC. Protein: CASSPWTGLDNEQFF. The full variable domain, completed using reference TRBV5-4 and TRBJ2-1, is ETGVTQSPTHLIKTRGQQVTLRCSSQSGHNTVSWYQQALGQGPQFIFQYYREEENGRGNFPPRFSGLQFPNYSSELNVNALELDDSALYLCASSPWTGLDNEQFFGPGTRLTVL.

In its sample, this clonotype was seen once. The CDR3 nucleotides read TGTGCCAGCAGCGGGACTAGCGGGGGGGCCGCAGATACGCAGTATTTT. Encoded protein: CASSGTSGGAADTQYF. The chain couples TRBV9 to TRBJ2-3, with TRBD2 identical over 15 bases. The CDR3 is made up of 16 amino acids. V gave up 3 bases and J gave up 4 bases; unmatched junction bases: 3. Germline CDR1 and CDR2: SGDLS and YYNGEE.

The rearrangement joins TRBV10-3 to TRBJ1-1; possibly TRBD1 for D (6 bases). Trimming removed 10 bases at V and 1 base at J, with 13 bases between. Per germline, CDR1 ENHRY and CDR2 SYGVKD. The length of the CDR3 is 13 residues. In DNA form, the CDR3 reads TGTGCCACGCAGGACAGCCCGAACACTGAAGCTTTCTTT. Amino acids: CATQDSPNTEAFF.